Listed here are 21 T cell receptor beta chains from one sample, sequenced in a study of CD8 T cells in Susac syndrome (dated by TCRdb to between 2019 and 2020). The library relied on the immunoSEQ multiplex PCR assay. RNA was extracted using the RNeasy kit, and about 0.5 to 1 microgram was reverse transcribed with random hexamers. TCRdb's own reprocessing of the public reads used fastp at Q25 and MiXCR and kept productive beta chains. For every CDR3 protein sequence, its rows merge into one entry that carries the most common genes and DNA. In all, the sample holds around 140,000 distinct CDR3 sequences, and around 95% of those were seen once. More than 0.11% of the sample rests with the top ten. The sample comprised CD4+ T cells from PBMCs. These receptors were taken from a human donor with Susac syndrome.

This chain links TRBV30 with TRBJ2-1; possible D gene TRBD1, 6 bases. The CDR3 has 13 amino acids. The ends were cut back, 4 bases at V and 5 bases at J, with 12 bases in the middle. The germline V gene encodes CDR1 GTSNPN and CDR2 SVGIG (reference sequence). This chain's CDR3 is CAWMRGTHNEQFF. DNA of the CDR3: TGTGCCTGGATGAGGGGGACCCACAATGAGCAGTTCTTC.

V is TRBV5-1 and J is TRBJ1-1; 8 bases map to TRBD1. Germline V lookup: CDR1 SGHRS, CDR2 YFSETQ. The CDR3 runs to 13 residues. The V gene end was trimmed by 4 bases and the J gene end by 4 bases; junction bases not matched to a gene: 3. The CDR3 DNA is TGCGCCAGCAGCGGACAGGGCTCCACTGAAGCTTTCTTT. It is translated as CASSGQGSTEAFF.

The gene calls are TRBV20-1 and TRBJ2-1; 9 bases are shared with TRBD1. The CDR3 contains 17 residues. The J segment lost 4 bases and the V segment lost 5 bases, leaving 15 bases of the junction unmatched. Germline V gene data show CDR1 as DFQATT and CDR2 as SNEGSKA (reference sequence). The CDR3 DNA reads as TGCAGTGCTCTAGTTCGGGGACAGGGAGGGGCATACAATGAGCAGTTCTTC. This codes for CSALVRGQGGAYNEQFF.

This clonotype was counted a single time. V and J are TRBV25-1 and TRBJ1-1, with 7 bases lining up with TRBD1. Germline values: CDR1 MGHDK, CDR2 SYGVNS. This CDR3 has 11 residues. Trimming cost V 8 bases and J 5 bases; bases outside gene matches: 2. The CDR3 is CASAGGTEAFF. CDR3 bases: TGTGCCAGCGCAGGGGGAACTGAAGCTTTCTTT.

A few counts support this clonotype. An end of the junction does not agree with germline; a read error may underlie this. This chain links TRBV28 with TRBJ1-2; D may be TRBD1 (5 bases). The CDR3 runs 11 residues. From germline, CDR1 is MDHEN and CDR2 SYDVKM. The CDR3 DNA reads TGTGCCAGCAGTCCTCTTCGGGGCTACACTTTC. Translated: CASSPLRGYTF.

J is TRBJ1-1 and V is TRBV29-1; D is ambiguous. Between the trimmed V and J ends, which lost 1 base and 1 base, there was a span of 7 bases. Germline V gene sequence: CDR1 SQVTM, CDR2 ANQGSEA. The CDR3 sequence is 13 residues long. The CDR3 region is CSVEGTENTEAFF. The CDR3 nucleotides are TGCAGCGTTGAAGGGACGGAGAACACTGAAGCTTTCTTT.

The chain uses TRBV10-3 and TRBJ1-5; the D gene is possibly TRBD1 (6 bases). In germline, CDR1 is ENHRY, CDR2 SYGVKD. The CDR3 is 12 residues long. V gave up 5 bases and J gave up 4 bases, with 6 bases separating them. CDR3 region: CAISTGNQPQHF. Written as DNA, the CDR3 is TGTGCCATCAGTACAGGGAATCAGCCCCAGCATTTT.

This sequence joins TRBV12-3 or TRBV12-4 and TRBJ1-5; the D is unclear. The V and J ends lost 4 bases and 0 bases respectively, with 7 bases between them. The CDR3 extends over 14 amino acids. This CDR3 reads CASSSRNSNQPQHF. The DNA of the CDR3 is TGTGCCAGCAGTTCAAGAAATAGCAATCAGCCCCAGCATTTT.

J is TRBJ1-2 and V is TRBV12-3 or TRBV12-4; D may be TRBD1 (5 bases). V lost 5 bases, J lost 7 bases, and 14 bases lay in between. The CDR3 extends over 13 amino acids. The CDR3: CASSPGPRGGYTF. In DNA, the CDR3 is TGTGCCAGCAGTCCGGGACCGAGGGGTGGCTACACCTTC.

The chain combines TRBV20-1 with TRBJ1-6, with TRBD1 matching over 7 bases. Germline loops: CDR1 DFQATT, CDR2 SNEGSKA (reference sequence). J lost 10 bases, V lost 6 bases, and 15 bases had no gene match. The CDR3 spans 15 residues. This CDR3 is CSAPYQGLRGSPLHF. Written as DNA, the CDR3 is TGCAGTGCGCCGTACCAGGGCCTCAGGGGGTCACCCCTCCACTTT.

DNA of the CDR3: TGTGCCAGCAGCATACAGGGGTCCGGCGAGCAGTACTTC. Translated, it gives CASSIQGSGEQYF. The chain couples TRBV6-6 to TRBJ2-7; 7 nucleotides agree with TRBD1. J was trimmed by 6 bases and V by 6 bases; bases with no gene match: 8. The CDR3 loop spans 13 amino acids. In germline, CDR1 is MNHNY, CDR2 SVGAGI (reference sequence).

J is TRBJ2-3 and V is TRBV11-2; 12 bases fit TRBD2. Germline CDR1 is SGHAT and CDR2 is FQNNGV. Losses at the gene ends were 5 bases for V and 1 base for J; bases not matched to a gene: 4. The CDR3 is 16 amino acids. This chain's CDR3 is CASSQTSGSRTDTQYF. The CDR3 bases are TGTGCCAGCAGCCAGACTAGCGGGAGCCGCACAGATACGCAGTATTTT.

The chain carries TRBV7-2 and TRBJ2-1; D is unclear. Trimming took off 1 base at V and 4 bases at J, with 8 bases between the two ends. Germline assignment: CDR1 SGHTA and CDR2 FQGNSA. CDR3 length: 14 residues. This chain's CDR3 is CASSLGFLYNEQFF. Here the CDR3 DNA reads TGTGCCAGCAGCTTAGGGTTCCTATACAATGAGCAGTTCTTC.

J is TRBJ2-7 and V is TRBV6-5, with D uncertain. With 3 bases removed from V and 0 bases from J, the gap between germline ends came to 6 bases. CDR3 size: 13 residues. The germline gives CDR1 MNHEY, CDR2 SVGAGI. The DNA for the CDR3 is TGTGCCAGCAGTTATAGGGCCTCCTACGAGCAGTACTTC. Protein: CASSYRASYEQYF.

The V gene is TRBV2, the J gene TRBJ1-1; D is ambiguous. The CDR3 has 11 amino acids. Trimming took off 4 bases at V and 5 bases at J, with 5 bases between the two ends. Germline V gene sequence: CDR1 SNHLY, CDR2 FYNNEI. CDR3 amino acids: CASSGLTEAFF. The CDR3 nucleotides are TGTGCCAGCAGTGGTCTTACTGAAGCTTTCTTT.

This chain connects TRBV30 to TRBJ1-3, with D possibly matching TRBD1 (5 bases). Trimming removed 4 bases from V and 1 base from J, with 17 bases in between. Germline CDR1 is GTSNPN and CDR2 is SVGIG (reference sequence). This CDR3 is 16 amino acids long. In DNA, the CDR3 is TGTGCCTGGATTGTGGTCAGGGTTAGATCTGGAAACACCATATATTTT. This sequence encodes CAWIVVRVRSGNTIYF.

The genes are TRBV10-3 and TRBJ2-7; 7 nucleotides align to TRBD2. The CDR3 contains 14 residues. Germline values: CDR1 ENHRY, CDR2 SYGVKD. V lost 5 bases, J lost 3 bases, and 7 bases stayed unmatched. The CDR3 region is CAISSGLDSYEQYF. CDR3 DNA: TGTGCCATCAGTTCCGGACTAGATAGCTACGAGCAGTACTTC.

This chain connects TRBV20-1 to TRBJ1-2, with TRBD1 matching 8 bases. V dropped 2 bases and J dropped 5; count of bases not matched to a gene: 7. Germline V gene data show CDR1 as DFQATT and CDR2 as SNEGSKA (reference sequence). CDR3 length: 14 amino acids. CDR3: CSARKQGGGYGYTF. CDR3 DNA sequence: TGCAGTGCTAGAAAACAGGGGGGAGGGTATGGCTACACCTTC.

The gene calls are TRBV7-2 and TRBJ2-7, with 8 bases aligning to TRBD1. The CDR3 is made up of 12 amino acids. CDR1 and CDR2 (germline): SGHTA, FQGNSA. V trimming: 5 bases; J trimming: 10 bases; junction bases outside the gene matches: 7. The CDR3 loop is CASSADRGRQYF. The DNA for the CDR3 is TGTGCCAGCAGCGCAGACAGGGGAAGACAGTACTTC. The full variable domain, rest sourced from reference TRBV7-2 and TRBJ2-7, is GAGVSQSPSNKVTEKGKDVELRCDPISGHTALYWYRQSLGQGLEFLIYFQGNSAPDKSGLPSDRFSAERTGGSVSTLTIQRTQQEDSAVYLCASSADRGRQYFGPGTRLTVT.

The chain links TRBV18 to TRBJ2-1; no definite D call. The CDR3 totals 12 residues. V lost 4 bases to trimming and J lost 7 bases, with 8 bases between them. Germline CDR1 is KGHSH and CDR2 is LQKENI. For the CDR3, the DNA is TGTGCCAGCTCACAAAACAGAAATGAGCAGTTCTTC. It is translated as CASSQNRNEQFF.

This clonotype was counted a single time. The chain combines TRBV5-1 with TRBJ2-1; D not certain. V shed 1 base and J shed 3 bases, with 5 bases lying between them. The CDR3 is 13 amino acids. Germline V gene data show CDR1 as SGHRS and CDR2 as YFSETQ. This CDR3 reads CASSLTDYNEQFF. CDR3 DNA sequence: TGCGCCAGCAGCTTGACAGACTACAATGAGCAGTTCTTC.